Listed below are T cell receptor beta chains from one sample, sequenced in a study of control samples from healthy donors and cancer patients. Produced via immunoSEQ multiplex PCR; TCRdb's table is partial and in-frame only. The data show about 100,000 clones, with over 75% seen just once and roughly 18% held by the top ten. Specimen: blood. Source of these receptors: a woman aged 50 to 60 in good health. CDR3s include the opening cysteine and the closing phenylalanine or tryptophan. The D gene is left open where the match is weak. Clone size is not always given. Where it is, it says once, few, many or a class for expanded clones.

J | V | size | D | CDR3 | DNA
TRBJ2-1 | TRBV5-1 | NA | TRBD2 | CASSLAVKSGGNEQFF | TGCGCCAGCAGCTTGGCCGTGAAGAGCGGGGGCAATGAGCAGTTCTTC
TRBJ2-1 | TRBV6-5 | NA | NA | CASSAGLLYNEQFF | TGTGCCAGCAGCGCGGGACTCCTCTACAATGAGCAGTTCTTC
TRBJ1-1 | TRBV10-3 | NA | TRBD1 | CAISEAGGATEAFF | TGTGCCATCAGTGAAGCAGGGGGGGCCACTGAAGCTTTCTTT
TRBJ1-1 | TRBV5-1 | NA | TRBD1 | CASSLALTGDYNTEAFF | TGCGCCAGCAGCTTGGCCTTAACAGGGGATTACAACACTGAAGCTTTCTTT
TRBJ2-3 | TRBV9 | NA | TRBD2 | CASSVGDMLGRENTDTQYF | TGTGCCAGCAGCGTAGGGGATATGTTAGGGCGGGAGAACACAGATACGCAGTATTTT
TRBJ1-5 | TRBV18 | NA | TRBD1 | CASSRTGRSNQPQHF | TGTGCCAGCTCACGGACAGGGAGGAGCAATCAGCCCCAGCATTTT
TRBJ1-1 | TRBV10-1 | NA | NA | CASSEAGQPEAFF | TGCGCCAGCAGTGAGGCGGGACAACCTGAAGCTTTCTTT
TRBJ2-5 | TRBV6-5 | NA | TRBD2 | CASSYHRRGLQETQYF | TGTGCCAGCAGTTACCATCGGCGGGGACTACAAGAGACCCAGTACTTC
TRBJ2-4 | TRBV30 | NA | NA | CAWGAGAGNIQYF | TGTGCCTGGGGGGCGGGGGCGGGAAACATTCAGTACTTC
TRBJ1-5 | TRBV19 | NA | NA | CASSIGGGNSNQPQHF | TGTGCCAGTAGTATAGGGGGAGGAAATAGCAATCAGCCCCAGCATTTT
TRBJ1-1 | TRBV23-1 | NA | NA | CASSQLPEPMNTEAFF | TGCGCCAGCAGTCAATTGCCAGAACCCATGAACACTGAAGCTTTCTTT
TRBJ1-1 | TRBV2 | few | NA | CASKPETDTEAFF | TGTGCCAGCAAGCCCGAAACGGACACTGAAGCTTTCTTT
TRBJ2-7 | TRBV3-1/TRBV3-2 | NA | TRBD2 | CASSHPGGGRTYEQYF | TGTGCCAGCAGCCATCCCGGGGGGGGGCGGACCTACGAGCAGTACTTC
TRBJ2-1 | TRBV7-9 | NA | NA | CASSPPPEQFF | TGTGCCAGCAGCCCACCCCCTGAGCAGTTCTTC
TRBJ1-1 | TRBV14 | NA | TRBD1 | CASSHPGQANTEAFF | TGTGCCAGCAGCCATCCGGGACAGGCGAACACTGAAGCTTTCTTT
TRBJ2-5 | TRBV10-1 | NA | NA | CASSEGKGIQETQYF | TGCGCCAGCAGTGAAGGGAAAGGGATTCAAGAGACCCAGTACTTC
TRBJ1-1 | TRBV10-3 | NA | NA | CAISVQGAEAFF | TGTGCCATCAGTGTTCAGGGCGCAGAAGCTTTCTTT
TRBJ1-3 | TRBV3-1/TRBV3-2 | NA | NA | CASSPVGVFSGNTIYF | TGTGCCAGCAGCCCCGTTGGGGTTTTCTCTGGAAACACCATATATTTT
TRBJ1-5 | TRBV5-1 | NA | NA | CASSLDSGSNQPQHF | TGCGCCAGCAGCCTAGACAGCGGGAGCAATCAGCCCCAGCATTTT
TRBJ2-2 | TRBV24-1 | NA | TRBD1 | CATSGRDRVAGELFF | TGTGCCACCAGTGGGCGGGACAGGGTCGCCGGGGAGCTGTTTTTT
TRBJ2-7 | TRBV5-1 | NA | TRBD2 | CASSLAGGGSYEQYF | TGCGCCAGCAGCTTGGCGGGCGGGGGTTCCTACGAGCAGTACTTC
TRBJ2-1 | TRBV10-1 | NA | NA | CASSGFSTKMSSYNEQFF | TGCGCCAGCAGTGGGTTCTCCACAAAGATGAGCTCCTACAATGAGCAGTTCTTC
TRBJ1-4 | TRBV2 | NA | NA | CASRPPGSKLFF | TGTGCCAGCAGGCCCCCCGGGTCTAAGCTGTTTTTT
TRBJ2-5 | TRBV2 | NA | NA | CASSEWVTQYF | TGTGCCAGCAGTGAATGGGTAACCCAGTACTTC
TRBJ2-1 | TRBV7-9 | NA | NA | CASSQFFEGEVNNEQFF | TGTGCCAGCAGCCAATTTTTCGAGGGAGAGGTCAACAATGAGCAGTTCTTC
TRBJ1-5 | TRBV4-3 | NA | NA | CASSQAAGDSNQPQHF | TGCGCCAGCAGCCAAGCCGCGGGGGATAGCAATCAGCCCCAGCATTTT
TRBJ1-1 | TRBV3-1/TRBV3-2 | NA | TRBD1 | CASSRDRYMNTEAFF | TGTGCCAGCAGCCGGGACAGATACATGAACACTGAAGCTTTCTTT
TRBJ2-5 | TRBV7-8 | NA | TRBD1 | CASKPRTTGTVTQYF | TGTGCCAGCAAGCCCCGTACCACAGGGACAGTGACCCAGTACTTC
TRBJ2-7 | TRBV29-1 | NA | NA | CSVWTTNPTGSYEQYF | TGCAGCGTATGGACAACCAACCCCACCGGTTCCTACGAGCAGTACTTC
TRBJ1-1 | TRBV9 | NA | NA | CASGGVTEAFF | TGTGCCAGCGGGGGGGTCACTGAAGCTTTCTTT
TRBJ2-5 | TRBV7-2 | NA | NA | CASSRGAEETQYF | TGTGCCAGCAGCCGGGGGGCGGAAGAGACCCAGTACTTC
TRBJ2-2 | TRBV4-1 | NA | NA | CASSRRMGAGAGVYPGELFF | TGCGCCAGCAGCCGAAGGATGGGGGCCGGGGCAGGGGTTTATCCCGGGGAGCTGTTTTTT
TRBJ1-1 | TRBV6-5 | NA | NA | CASSYETGTEAFF | TGTGCCAGCAGTTACGAGACGGGCACTGAAGCTTTCTTT
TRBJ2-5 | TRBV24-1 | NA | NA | CATSDLNSLAMETQYF | TGTGCCACCAGTGACCTAAATTCACTAGCAATGGAGACCCAGTACTTC
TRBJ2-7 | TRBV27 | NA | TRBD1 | CASKTGALGEQYF | TGTGCCAGCAAGACAGGGGCTCTAGGCGAGCAGTACTTC
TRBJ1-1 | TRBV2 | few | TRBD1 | CASSSPPGTGDTEAFF | TGTGCCAGCAGTTCCCCACCCGGGACAGGGGACACTGAAGCTTTCTTT
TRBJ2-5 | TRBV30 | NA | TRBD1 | CASEGTGGGETQYF | TGTGCCTCGGAGGGGACAGGGGGTGGGGAGACCCAGTACTTC